Listed below are T cell receptor beta chains from one sample, sequenced in a study of OX40 agonist ivuxolimab in advanced cancers. Only in-frame clones appear in the TCRdb table, and some are missing; sequencing was by immunoSEQ multiplex PCR. This table holds about 84,000 clones, about 89% found once. This sample comprised CD4+ or CD8+ T cells sorted from blood, obtained in a trial of the OX40 agonist ivuxolimab. The receptor source for this set is an adult with an advanced solid tumor such as melanoma, head and neck, liver or kidney cancer. Both conserved end residues are part of each CDR3. A D gene is named only where the DNA matches it firmly. Where a row states a size, it is once, few, many or the class of an expanded clone; other rows omit it.

v_gene	j_gene	abundance	d_gene	CDR3aa	CDR3nt
TRBV6-6	TRBJ1-1	.	.	CASSYSPTANTEAFF	TGTGCCAGCAGTTACTCGCCTACAGCGAACACTGAAGCTTTCTTT
TRBV18	TRBJ2-7	.	TRBD1	CASSPLGQGDEQYF	TGTGCCAGCTCACCACTCGGACAGGGGGACGAGCAGTACTTC
TRBV6-5	TRBJ1-3	.	TRBD1	CASSPDRVTGNTIYF	TGTGCCAGCAGCCCCGACAGGGTCACTGGAAACACCATATATTTT
TRBV5-6	TRBJ2-5	.	.	CASSLPPAVETQYF	TGTGCCAGCAGCCTGCCCCCGGCAGTAGAGACCCAGTACTTC
TRBV30	TRBJ2-6	.	TRBD1	CAWSRTGAITGANVLTF	TGTGCCTGGAGTCGGACAGGGGCTATTACTGGGGCCAACGTCCTGACTTTC
TRBV7-6	TRBJ2-7	.	.	CASSFEQGYEQYF	TGTGCCAGCAGCTTTGAACAGGGATACGAGCAGTACTTC
TRBV5-1	TRBJ1-1	.	.	CASSLGRGQGPEAFF	TGCGCCAGCAGCTTGGGTCGTGGGCAAGGCCCTGAAGCTTTCTTT
TRBV9	TRBJ2-7	.	.	CASSRGPGYEQYF	TGTGCCAGCAGCCGGGGACCGGGCTACGAGCAGTACTTC
TRBV5-4	TRBJ2-7	.	TRBD2	CASSPRGGPAGEQYF	TGTGCCAGCAGCCCACGCGGGGGGCCCGCCGGCGAGCAGTACTTC
TRBV19	TRBJ1-5	.	.	CASSISTGYSNQPQHF	TGTGCCAGTAGTATATCAACAGGTTATAGCAATCAGCCCCAGCATTTT
TRBV5-1	TRBJ2-2	.	TRBD1	CASSLGDRDTGELFF	TGCGCCAGCAGCTTGGGCGACAGGGACACCGGGGAGCTGTTTTTT
TRBV27	TRBJ2-5	.	TRBD1	CASSPGQGREAQETQYF	TGTGCCAGCAGCCCGGGACAGGGGAGAGAGGCCCAAGAGACCCAGTACTTC
TRBV12-5	TRBJ2-1	.	TRBD1	CASGLAGQGYYNEQFF	TGTGCTAGTGGTTTGGCCGGACAGGGATATTACAATGAGCAGTTCTTC
TRBV7-2	TRBJ1-4	.	.	CASSSSGQPNEKLFF	TGTGCCAGCAGCTCGAGCGGACAGCCTAATGAAAAACTGTTTTTT
TRBV5-1	TRBJ2-7	.	.	CASSLWSSGTYEQYF	TGCGCCAGCAGCTTGTGGAGTAGCGGCACTTACGAGCAGTACTTC
TRBV6-5	TRBJ2-7	.	TRBD1	CASSPGDRGEQYF	TGTGCCAGCAGTCCAGGCGACAGGGGCGAGCAGTACTTC
TRBV11-3	TRBJ2-7	.	TRBD1	CASSSEGTGGNEQYF	TGTGCCAGCAGCTCAGAGGGGACAGGGGGCAACGAGCAGTACTTC
TRBV19	TRBJ1-4	.	.	CASSDPPSTNEKLFF	TGTGCCAGTAGTGACCCCCCCTCAACTAATGAAAAACTGTTTTTT
TRBV11-3	TRBJ2-3	.	TRBD1	CASSPRTGADTQYF	TGTGCCAGCAGCCCCCGGACAGGAGCAGATACGCAGTATTTT
TRBV9	TRBJ2-3	.	.	CASSVLGGTDTQYF	TGTGCCAGCAGCGTACTGGGAGGAACAGATACGCAGTATTTT
TRBV15	TRBJ2-7	.	.	CATREGRSSYEQYF	TGTGCCACCAGGGAGGGACGAAGCTCCTACGAGCAGTACTTC
TRBV19	TRBJ2-5	.	TRBD1	CASRSQGRETQYF	TGTGCCAGTAGGTCACAGGGGCGAGAGACCCAGTACTTC
TRBV18	TRBJ2-3	.	.	CASSPDLATDTQYF	TGTGCCAGCTCACCCGACCTAGCCACAGATACGCAGTATTTT
TRBV7-2	TRBJ1-4	.	TRBD1	CASSLGQGSHEKLFF	TGTGCCAGCAGCTTGGGACAGGGGAGTCATGAAAAACTGTTTTTT
TRBV6-4	TRBJ2-5	.	.	CASSSRDREETQYF	TGTGCCAGCAGCTCCCGGGACCGCGAAGAGACCCAGTACTTC
TRBV7-9	TRBJ1-2	few	.	CASSFLARGNYGYTF	TGTGCCAGCAGCTTTCTGGCAAGGGGGAACTATGGCTACACCTTC
TRBV6-1	TRBJ2-4	.	.	CASTKEQPKNIQYF	TGTGCCAGCACAAAGGAGCAGCCCAAAAACATTCAGTACTTC
TRBV19	TRBJ1-1	.	.	CASSPRGGMNTEAFF	TGTGCCAGTAGTCCCCGGGGAGGTATGAACACTGAAGCTTTCTTT
TRBV4-2	TRBJ2-1	.	TRBD1	CASSPSRDRGQFF	TGTGCCAGCAGCCCGTCCCGGGACAGGGGTCAGTTCTTC
TRBV10-3	TRBJ1-2	.	TRBD1	CAISSGTGSGNGYTF	TGTGCCATCAGCTCCGGGACAGGGAGTGGAAATGGCTACACCTTC
TRBV19	TRBJ2-2	once	.	CASRPLLEAGELFF	TGTGCCAGTAGACCTCTCCTAGAGGCCGGGGAGCTGTTTTTT
TRBV6-1	TRBJ2-2	.	.	CASTSGELFF	TGTGCCAGCACGTCCGGGGAGCTGTTTTTT
TRBV19	TRBJ1-1	.	.	CASSSPPGELQAFF	TGTGCCAGTAGTAGTCCCCCCGGGGAATTGCAAGCTTTCTTT
TRBV5-1	TRBJ1-6	.	.	CASSLGTPSNNSPLHF	TGCGCCAGCAGCTTGGGAACACCCTCAAATAATTCACCCCTCCACTTT
TRBV19	TRBJ1-1	.	.	CASNFQDDTEAFF	TGTGCCAGTAATTTCCAGGACGACACTGAAGCTTTCTTT
TRBV27	TRBJ2-1	.	.	CASSLRGFEQFF	TGTGCCAGCAGTTTACGGGGTTTTGAGCAGTTCTTC
TRBV18	TRBJ2-7	.	.	CASSPYDPSYEQYF	TGTGCCAGCTCACCATACGACCCCTCCTACGAGCAGTACTTC
TRBV28	TRBJ2-6	.	TRBD1	CASGTGSGANVLTF	TGTGCCAGCGGGACAGGGTCTGGGGCCAACGTCCTGACTTTC
TRBV6-1	TRBJ2-1	.	TRBD1	CASGRQGYGNEQFF	TGTGCCAGCGGAAGACAGGGATATGGCAATGAGCAGTTCTTC
TRBV7-2	TRBJ2-7	.	TRBD2	CASSTPLAGASYEQYF	TGTGCCAGCAGCACCCCACTAGCGGGGGCTTCCTACGAGCAGTACTTC
TRBV6-1	TRBJ1-3	.	TRBD1	CASSVAGQGAGNTIYF	TGTGCCAGCAGTGTAGCGGGACAGGGGGCTGGAAACACCATATATTTT
TRBV2	TRBJ1-1	.	.	CASSEGGPVTEAFF	TGTGCCAGCAGTGAGGGGGGGCCAGTCACTGAAGCTTTCTTT
TRBV12-5	TRBJ1-5	.	.	CASDTREYQPQHF	TGTGCTAGCGATACCCGGGAATATCAGCCCCAGCATTTT
TRBV2	TRBJ2-1	.	.	CASSVVMGQFF	TGTGCCAGCAGTGTAGTTATGGGACAGTTCTTC
TRBV4-1	TRBJ1-4	.	TRBD1	CASSQDGTGGEKLFF	TGCGCCAGCAGCCAAGACGGGACAGGGGGCGAAAAACTGTTTTTT
TRBV7-2	TRBJ1-2	.	.	CASSLDYWSLGYGYTF	TGTGCCAGCAGCTTAGACTATTGGTCCCTGGGGTATGGCTACACCTTC
TRBV5-1	TRBJ2-2	.	TRBD2	CASSWGGSSTGELFF	TGCGCCAGCAGCTGGGGGGGAAGTTCCACCGGGGAGCTGTTTTTT
TRBV18	TRBJ1-2	.	.	CASSPPTEGVYGYTF	TGTGCCAGCTCACCACCGACGGAGGGAGTTTATGGCTACACCTTC
TRBV11-2	TRBJ1-3	.	TRBD1	CASSYMTGASGNTIYF	TGTGCCAGCAGCTATATGACAGGGGCATCTGGAAACACCATATATTTT
TRBV7-2	TRBJ2-3	.	.	CASSSRGGGGTDTQYF	TGTGCCAGCAGCTCCAGGGGCGGAGGGGGCACAGATACGCAGTATTTT
TRBV6-6	TRBJ1-2	.	.	CASSYSIQGNYGYTF	TGTGCCAGCAGTTACTCGATTCAGGGTAACTATGGCTACACCTTC
TRBV18	TRBJ1-4	.	.	CASSPGEVATNEKLFF	TGTGCCAGCTCACCAGGAGAGGTTGCAACTAATGAAAAACTGTTTTTT
TRBV10-1	TRBJ2-7	few	TRBD2	CASSASGRSEQYF	TGCGCCAGCAGCGCCAGCGGGAGGTCAGAGCAGTACTTC
TRBV7-2	TRBJ2-5	.	.	CASSPPTGTEQYF	TGTGCCAGCAGCCCCCCCACGGGGACTGAGCAGTACTTC